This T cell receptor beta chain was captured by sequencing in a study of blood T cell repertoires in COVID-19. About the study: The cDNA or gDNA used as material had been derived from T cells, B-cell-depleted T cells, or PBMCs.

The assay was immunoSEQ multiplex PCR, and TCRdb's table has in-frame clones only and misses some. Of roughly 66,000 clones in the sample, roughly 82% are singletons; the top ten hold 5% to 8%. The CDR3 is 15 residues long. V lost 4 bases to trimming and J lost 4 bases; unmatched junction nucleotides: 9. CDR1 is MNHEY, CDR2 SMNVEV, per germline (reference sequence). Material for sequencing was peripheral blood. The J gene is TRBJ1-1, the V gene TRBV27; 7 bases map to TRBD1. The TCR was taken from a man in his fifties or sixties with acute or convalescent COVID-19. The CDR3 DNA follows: TGTGCCAGCAGTTCCCCAAACAGGGGTAGCACTGAAGCTTTCTTT. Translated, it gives CASSSPNRGSTEAFF.